The entry below describes one T cell receptor (beta chain). The antigen remains undetermined. This record belongs to a study of cytomegalovirus exposure and HLA in healthy donors. The study, taken as a whole, reports: Indistinguishable V segments, including TRBV6-2 and TRBV6-3, were excluded.

The study ran its PCR with 60 Vbeta and 13 Jbeta primers. Here immunoSEQ multiplex PCR was the method, and the copy in TCRdb shows in-frame clones only, minus some. The repertoire holds under 300,000 clones, with nearly 95% as singletons. Between the trimmed V and J ends, which lost 3 bases and 9 bases, there was a span of 9 bases. Germline CDR1 is LGHNT and CDR2 is FRNRAP. The length of the CDR3 is 12 residues. Sequenced: PBMCs. V usage is TRBV12-5 and J usage is TRBJ2-1, with D hard to call. The TCR comes from a girl aged 2 to 10 in good health and CMV-seronegative. The CDR3 bases are TGTGCTAGTGGTTTTTTTTCCGGTGAGCAGTTCTTC. This gives the protein CASGFFSGEQFF.